This T cell receptor beta chain was recovered during a study of draining lymph node invasion in breast cancer (dated by TCRdb to the early 2020s). With regard to the full study: Nodal metastasis was diagnosed by histology and cytokeratin immunohistochemistry and confirmed by EpCAM/CD45 flow cytometry. In a separate targeted assay, bulk TCR-beta CDR3 sequencing compared sorted memory regulatory T cells and memory conventional CD4 T cells across breast cancer tissues. Each patient contributed matched non-invaded and tumor-invaded tumor-draining lymph nodes plus the primary tumor, profiled for both Treg and Tconv subsets. The separate targeted TCR sequencing covered lymph nodes from five or six patients, with primary tumors sequenced for three of those patients. Study-level results and caveats: TCRs shared between the Treg and Tconv subsets were viewed as suggestive of, but not proof of, a common clonal origin. Roughly 13-25% of Treg TCRs were shared with Tconvs per tissue, interpreted as suggesting peripheral Treg induction. Detection of some of the top 100 tumor clones in both invaded and non-invaded nodes suggests recirculation between tumor and draining nodes. The data could not determine whether Treg conversion took place in a particular organ or whether converted Tregs recirculated between nodes and tumor. Tracking the tumor top-100 clones was possible in just a couple of patients. In the targeted TCR-seq data, Tregs appeared more clonally expanded than Tconvs in all tissues, and both subsets were less diverse in tumor than lymph nodes.

Concerning this clonotype itself: The antigen it recognizes is unknown. The record has no base qualities; no much larger clone is one base away.

There are 14 amino acids in the CDR3, from cysteine to phenylalanine inclusive. The DNA shown is the 42-base CDR3, in frame from base 1. CDR1 SGHVS and CDR2 FNYEAQ are derived from the germline V gene. The junction carries 5 bases between V and J, which are trimmed by 5 bases and 0 bases respectively. The library came from bulk RNA-seq. Sequencing instrument: Illumina HiSeq 2500. The paper's data handling went like this. In the separate targeted TCR-seq dataset, CDR3 sequences were extracted from raw reads and quantified using MiXCR version 2.1.5 with default parameters. In the separate targeted TCR-seq dataset, TCR-beta clones were defined by the combination of V gene, J gene and CDR3 sequence. For the separate targeted TCR-seq dataset, clones with fewer than three counts were filtered out, after which only the 90% most strongly expressed clones in each sample were kept. In the separate targeted TCR-seq dataset, Treg-Tconv overlap was calculated per tissue as the number of shared clones divided by the total number of Treg clones, multiplied by 100. The public reads were run again by TCRdb, first through fastp at Q25 and then through MiXCR, and only productive beta chains were kept. Rows merge per CDR3 protein into single entries with the most common DNA and genes. It is TCRdb's table, rather than the study itself, that gives the V and J calls and clone size. This sample lists a few thousand distinct CDR3 sequences; 85% were detected once. The top ten hold 1.6% of the sample.

For memory conventional CD4 T cells, the sort was based on CD4+ CD45RA- CD25- cells. Tumor-draining lymph nodes were classified as non-invaded or invaded according to the absence or presence of metastatic tumor cells. Before staining and sorting, T cells were pre-enriched using a Miltenyi Pan T Cell isolation kit. Immunohistochemistry for estrogen receptor, progesterone receptor, HER2 and Ki-67 was used to characterize primary tumors. Fresh surgical tissue was processed within a few hours after surgery by cutting into small fragments. Tissue fragments were enzymatically digested with Liberase TL plus DNase for roughly 20 minutes and filtered through a 40-micrometer strainer. After DAPI live/dead staining, cells were sorted on a BD FACS Aria II, reaching roughly 96-99% purity. Sorted cells were lysed in TCL buffer and RNA was purified with a Norgen Single Cell RNA purification kit including DNase treatment.

Sequencing input: sorted memory CD4+ effector T cells from a lymph node. The cell subset or site label on this specimen signifies: CD45RA-negative sorted CD4+ T cells (memory Tconv or effector/memory Treg). The TCR originated in a female donor with luminal breast cancer. The sequence links TRBV7-6 to TRBJ2-6, with no confidently assigned D gene. This receptor has the CDR3 CASSRNSGANVLTF. The sequence in DNA is TGTGCCAGCAGCCGGAACTCTGGGGCCAACGTCCTGACTTTC.